Each of the 15 T cell receptor beta chains below was sequenced from the same sample in a study of T cell responses to AZD1222 COVID-19 vaccine. Generated by immunoSEQ multiplex PCR, the TCRdb table keeps only in-frame clones and is missing some. The sample carries 84,000 or so clones, approximately 89% recorded once. The sample here was peripheral blood, taken on day 0 of AZD1222 vaccination. The receptor source for this set is an adult in good health.

The chain employs TRBV19 and TRBJ2-3; 8 bases map to TRBD2. V lost 3 bases to trimming and J lost 3 bases; unmatched junction nucleotides: 8. Looked up from germline, CDR1 is LNHDA and CDR2 is SQIVND (reference sequence). This CDR3 spans 16 amino acids. The CDR3 sequence: CASSIRLAFVTDTQYF. CDR3 nucleotide sequence: TGTGCCAGTAGTATTCGACTAGCGTTTGTGACAGATACGCAGTATTTT.

This chain joins TRBV6-1 and TRBJ1-6; D gene ambiguous. V was cut by 3 bases and J by 4 bases, with 4 bases left in between. The CDR3 has 13 residues. Germline CDR1 and CDR2: MNHNS and SASEGT. As DNA, the CDR3 is TGTGCCAGCAGTGAGGGGTATAATTCACCCCTCCACTTT. Translated: CASSEGYNSPLHF.

The chain employs TRBV14 and TRBJ2-7; D perhaps matches TRBD2 (5 bases). This CDR3 is 13 amino acids long. Trimming shortened V by 4 bases and J by 3 bases, and 10 bases separated the two germline ends. CDR1 and CDR2 from the germline V gene are SGHDN and FVKESK. This CDR3 is CASSPSGGYEQYF. The DNA of the CDR3 is TGTGCCAGCAGCCCGAGCGGAGGCTACGAGCAGTACTTC.

The chain's CDR3 is CSVDSAGGWGEQFF. In DNA form, the CDR3 reads TGCAGCGTTGATAGTGCGGGAGGGTGGGGTGAGCAGTTCTTC. The V call is TRBV29-1, the J call TRBJ2-1; 9 bases are a match to TRBD2. Trimming took 3 bases from V and 9 from J; bases not matched to a gene: 9. CDR1 is SQVTM, CDR2 ANQGSEA, per germline. The CDR3 has 14 amino acids.

The rearrangement links TRBV19 to TRBJ1-3; tentative D call: TRBD1 (5 bases). V gave up 3 bases and J gave up 4 bases, with 16 bases separating them. The germline V gene encodes CDR1 LNHDA and CDR2 SQIVND (reference sequence). The CDR3 is 16 amino acids. This chain's CDR3 is CASSITGSALGNTIYF. The CDR3 bases are TGTGCCAGTAGTATCACAGGCTCGGCCCTCGGAAACACCATATATTTT.

This clone was seen only once. The chain carries TRBV7-9 and TRBJ1-1, with 12 positions matching TRBD1. Germline loops: CDR1 SEHNR, CDR2 FQNEAQ (reference sequence). The V segment lost 5 bases and the J segment 0 bases; nucleotides outside the gene matches: 4. The CDR3 has 16 amino acids. The CDR3 is CASSKGQGAMNTEAFF. CDR3 in DNA: TGTGCCAGCAGCAAGGGACAGGGGGCCATGAACACTGAAGCTTTCTTT.

This clone is a singleton in its sample. The chain uses TRBV9 and TRBJ2-5, with 13 bases aligning to TRBD2. The CDR3 runs 18 residues. With 3 bases clipped from V and 2 bases from J, the junction kept 10 bases outside the gene matches. The germline V gene encodes CDR1 SGDLS and CDR2 YYNGEE. The CDR3 nucleotides read TGTGCCAGCAGCGCCCATGCCCCGGGACTAGCGGGACAAGAGACCCAGTACTTC. Its translation is CASSAHAPGLAGQETQYF.

In this sample, this clone turned up once. V gene TRBV30 combines with J gene TRBJ1-2, with D unresolved. This CDR3 contains 12 residues. V gave up 0 bases and J gave up 0 bases, with 2 bases separating them. Germline V lookup: CDR1 GTSNPN, CDR2 SVGIG (reference sequence). Here the CDR3 DNA reads TGTGCCTGGAGTGTGTCTAACTATGGCTACACCTTC. Its translation is CAWSVSNYGYTF.

This clone appeared a single time. The J gene is TRBJ2-1, the V gene TRBV11-2, with D perhaps matching TRBD1 (6 bases). This CDR3 region has 14 residues. V lost 4 bases, J lost 8 bases, and 15 bases lay in between. CDR1 and CDR2 from the germline V gene are SGHAT and FQNNGV. The CDR3 DNA follows: TGTGCCAGCAGCTACAGGGATGGGGTCCATGAGCAGTTCTTC. Its protein is CASSYRDGVHEQFF.

This chain joins TRBV4-1 and TRBJ1-3; D remains unclear. The CDR3 is 16 residues long. In germline, CDR1 is MGHRA, CDR2 YSYEKL. Trimming removed 1 base at V and 6 bases at J, with 16 bases between. CDR3 nucleotides: TGCGCCAGCAGCCAAGGCAGGAGGGATCTCGCAAACACCATATATTTT. It yields the protein CASSQGRRDLANTIYF.

The CDR3 protein is CASSSWDYTGELFF. CDR3 coding DNA: TGTGCCAGCAGTTCGTGGGACTACACCGGGGAGCTGTTTTTT. This chain joins TRBV27 and TRBJ2-2, with TRBD2 as a possible D gene (6 bases). The CDR3 totals 14 residues. Trimming cost V 4 bases and J 3 bases, with 9 bases left between them. Germline V gives CDR1 MNHEY, CDR2 SMNVEV (reference sequence).

The chain uses TRBV18 and TRBJ2-1, with D perhaps TRBD1 (5 bases). Trimming removed 0 bases from V and 8 bases from J, with 17 bases in between. Germline loops: CDR1 KGHSH, CDR2 LQKENI. This CDR3 comprises 16 residues. Written as DNA, the CDR3 is TGTGCCAGCTCACCACCTTCCAGGGCCAACGGGTATGAGCAGTTCTTC. It encodes CASSPPSRANGYEQFF.

This chain uses TRBV19 with TRBJ2-1; 9 positions agree with TRBD2. There are 16 residues in the CDR3. J gave up 9 bases and V 1 base, and 10 bases lay outside the gene matches. The germline V gene encodes CDR1 LNHDA and CDR2 SQIVND (reference sequence). The CDR3 coding sequence is TGTGCCAGTAGTATAGGGCTAGCGGGAAGGGGTGGTGAGCAGTTCTTC. Its protein product is CASSIGLAGRGGEQFF.

This clone appeared a single time. V is TRBV30 and J is TRBJ1-5; D not certain. Germline loops: CDR1 GTSNPN, CDR2 SVGIG (reference sequence). V lost 1 base, J lost 0 bases, and 4 bases lay in between. The CDR3 runs to 13 residues. Written as DNA, the CDR3 is TGTGCCTGGAGTGAGAATAGCAATCAGCCCCAGCATTTT. Its translation is CAWSENSNQPQHF.

The V gene is TRBV2, the J gene TRBJ1-1; D is perhaps TRBD1 (5 bases). Trimming took 6 bases from V and 3 from J, leaving 11 bases between them. Germline-derived CDR1 and CDR2 are SNHLY and FYNNEI. The CDR3 totals 13 residues. CDR3 DNA: TGTGCCAGCAGGAAGGGGCGGGACACTGAAGCTTTCTTT. Protein sequence: CASRKGRDTEAFF.